This note documents a single T cell receptor (beta chain) sequence. Its antigen is currently unknown. The germline CDR1 and CDR2 sequences are SGHNT and YYREEE (reference sequence). The CDR3 is 16 residues long. Trimming at V came to 7 bases and at J to 5 bases, leaving 12 bases not matched to a gene. This entry comes from a study of cytomegalovirus exposure and HLA in healthy donors. Findings and limits, study-wide: Sequencing depth roughly uniform across donors was assumed in presence/absence analyses. For TCR beta chains, V- and J-gene trimming was later linked to a missense DCLRE1C variant. According to an earlier analysis, most TCR beta V segments yielded productive rearrangements about 87% or about 30% of the time.

All donors participated as healthy donors of bone marrow. The PCR made use of 60 Vbeta and 13 Jbeta primers. Generated by immunoSEQ multiplex PCR, the TCRdb table keeps only in-frame clones and is missing some. The table has around 130,000 clones, approximately 82% seen once. Sequencing was done on a sample of PBMCs. The rearrangement links TRBV5-4 to TRBJ2-5, with 12 nucleotides matching TRBD2. The receptor was isolated from a boy aged 2 to 9 in good health and CMV-seronegative. The CDR3, as DNA: TGTGCCAGCTCCCGAGGGGCTAGCGGGAGGGGGGAGACCCAGTACTTC. Amino acids: CASSRGASGRGETQYF. Supplemented by reference TRBV5-4 and TRBJ2-5, the full variable domain reads ETGVTQSPTHLIKTRGQQVTLRCSSQSGHNTVSWYQQALGQGPQFIFQYYREEENGRGNFPPRFSGLQFPNYSSELNVNALELDDSALYLCASSRGASGRGETQYFGPGTRLLVL.